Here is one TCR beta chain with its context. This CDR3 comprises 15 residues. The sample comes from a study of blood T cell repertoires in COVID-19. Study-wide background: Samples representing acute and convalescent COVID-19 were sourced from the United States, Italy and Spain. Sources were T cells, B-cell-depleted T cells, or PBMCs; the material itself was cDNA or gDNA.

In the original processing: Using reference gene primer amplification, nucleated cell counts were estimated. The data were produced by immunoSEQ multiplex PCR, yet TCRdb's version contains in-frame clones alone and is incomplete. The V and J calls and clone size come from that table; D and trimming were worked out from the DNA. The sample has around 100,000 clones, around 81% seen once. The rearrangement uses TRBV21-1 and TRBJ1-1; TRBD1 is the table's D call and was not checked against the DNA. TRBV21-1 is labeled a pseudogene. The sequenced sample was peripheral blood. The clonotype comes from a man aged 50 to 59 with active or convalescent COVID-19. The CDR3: CASSSRQGLNTEAFF. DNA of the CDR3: TGTGCCAGCAGCTCGCGACAGGGCCTAAACACTGAAGCTTTCTTT.